This is a list of T cell receptor beta chains from one sample in a study of CD8+ T cells in alopecia areata. Generated by immunoSEQ multiplex PCR, the TCRdb table keeps only in-frame clones and is missing some. The data contain roughly 190,000 clones, 50% to 70% of them seen just once; the ten biggest clones take up 1.3%. The source material was CD4+ T cells sorted from blood, sampled around week 50, from a patient treated with tofacitinib. The receptors were sampled from a human donor with alopecia areata. Each CDR3 is given with its conserved first and last residue. Each record gives: D gene, clone size, J gene, V gene, CDR3 DNA, CDR3 protein. A D gene is named only where the DNA matches it firmly. Clone size appears in some rows only: once, few, many, or a class for an expanded clone.

d_call: -; clone_size: -; j_call: TRBJ2-1; v_call: TRBV7-9; cdr3_nt: TGTGCCAGCATCTTTTGGGAGGCAGACAATGAGCAGTTCTTC; cdr3_aa: CASIFWEADNEQFF
d_call: -; clone_size: -; j_call: TRBJ1-1; v_call: TRBV29-1; cdr3_nt: TGCAGCGTCGGAGGGGCCGACCTTCACACTGAAGCTTTCTTT; cdr3_aa: CSVGGADLHTEAFF
d_call: -; clone_size: -; j_call: TRBJ2-1; v_call: TRBV7-9; cdr3_nt: TGTGCCAGCAGCGATCATAATGAGCAGTTCTTC; cdr3_aa: CASSDHNEQFF
d_call: -; clone_size: few; j_call: TRBJ1-2; v_call: TRBV7-2; cdr3_nt: TGTGCCAGCAGCTTAGAGTTGAGTTATGGCTACACCTTC; cdr3_aa: CASSLELSYGYTF
d_call: -; clone_size: -; j_call: TRBJ1-2; v_call: TRBV7-8; cdr3_nt: TGTGCCAGCAGCTTGGCCAGCCTCTATGGCTACACCTTC; cdr3_aa: CASSLASLYGYTF
d_call: TRBD1; clone_size: once; j_call: TRBJ2-1; v_call: TRBV7-6; cdr3_nt: TGTGCCAGCAGGCAATCCCAAAGGGGGCTTTTCAATGAGCAGTTCTTC; cdr3_aa: CASRQSQRGLFNEQFF
d_call: -; clone_size: -; j_call: TRBJ2-2; v_call: TRBV29-1; cdr3_nt: TGCAGCGCTAGAAACACCGGGGAGCTGTTTTTT; cdr3_aa: CSARNTGELFF
d_call: -; clone_size: -; j_call: TRBJ2-5; v_call: TRBV29-1; cdr3_nt: TGCAGCGTACCGGGGGGCCTGCGGGAGACCCAGTACTTC; cdr3_aa: CSVPGGLRETQYF
d_call: -; clone_size: -; j_call: TRBJ2-5; v_call: TRBV11-2; cdr3_nt: TGTGCCAGCACCCCGGACTGGGCAGGGGAGACCCAGTACTTC; cdr3_aa: CASTPDWAGETQYF
d_call: TRBD1; clone_size: -; j_call: TRBJ1-1; v_call: TRBV18; cdr3_nt: TGTGCCAGCTCACCTACAGGGGGTAGGACTGAAGCTTTCTTT; cdr3_aa: CASSPTGGRTEAFF
d_call: -; clone_size: -; j_call: TRBJ2-7; v_call: TRBV29-1; cdr3_nt: TGCAGCGTTGGGGCCAGCCCCTACGAGCAGTACTTC; cdr3_aa: CSVGASPYEQYF
d_call: -; clone_size: once; j_call: TRBJ2-3; v_call: TRBV7-6; cdr3_nt: TGTGCCAGCACCGAAATGGGGGAGGGGGCCATCATACTCACAGATACGCAGTATTTT; cdr3_aa: CASTEMGEGAIILTDTQYF
d_call: -; clone_size: -; j_call: TRBJ1-5; v_call: TRBV23-1; cdr3_nt: TGCGCCAGCTTCCGAAGCAATCAGCCCCAGCATTTT; cdr3_aa: CASFRSNQPQHF
d_call: -; clone_size: -; j_call: TRBJ2-7; v_call: TRBV19; cdr3_nt: TGTGCCGTCGGCGGTGGGACCGGCGAGCAGTACTTC; cdr3_aa: CAVGGGTGEQYF
d_call: TRBD1; clone_size: -; j_call: TRBJ1-5; v_call: TRBV30; cdr3_nt: TGTGCCTGGGCCGGACAGGGGAGAACCCAGCATTTT; cdr3_aa: CAWAGQGRTQHF
d_call: -; clone_size: -; j_call: TRBJ1-2; v_call: TRBV28; cdr3_nt: TGTGCCAGCAGTTCAGGGGCTCCCAACTATGGCTACACCTTC; cdr3_aa: CASSSGAPNYGYTF
d_call: -; clone_size: medium-sized; j_call: TRBJ2-2; v_call: TRBV7-2; cdr3_nt: TGTGCCAGCAGCTTAGAGCGCTTCACCGGGGAGCTGTTTTTT; cdr3_aa: CASSLERFTGELFF
d_call: TRBD1; clone_size: few; j_call: TRBJ2-3; v_call: TRBV7-3; cdr3_nt: TGTGCCAGCAGCCTCCAGGGTTCTCAGGGGGCGTTCTTTCCAGATACGCAGTATTTT; cdr3_aa: CASSLQGSQGAFFPDTQYF
d_call: TRBD1; clone_size: -; j_call: TRBJ1-2; v_call: TRBV30; cdr3_nt: TGTGCCTGGCTCGCCGGGACAGGGGTTGGCTACACCTTC; cdr3_aa: CAWLAGTGVGYTF
d_call: -; clone_size: many; j_call: TRBJ1-1; v_call: TRBV7-2; cdr3_nt: TGTGCCAGCAGCTCCCAAAGGGGGGCGGGTGGAGCTTTCTTT; cdr3_aa: CASSSQRGAGGAFF
d_call: -; clone_size: -; j_call: TRBJ2-7; v_call: TRBV14; cdr3_nt: TGTGCCAGCAGCCAAGACGCGGGGGCCCACTACGAGCAGTACTTC; cdr3_aa: CASSQDAGAHYEQYF
d_call: -; clone_size: few; j_call: TRBJ2-3; v_call: TRBV5-1; cdr3_nt: TGCGCCAGCAGCAATGAACCCAACAGGGTGGCAGATACGCAGTATTTT; cdr3_aa: CASSNEPNRVADTQYF
d_call: -; clone_size: few; j_call: TRBJ1-2; v_call: TRBV5-6; cdr3_nt: TGTGCCAGCAGCTTAAACCTGGAGGGGGGGCCCTACTATGGCTACACCTTC; cdr3_aa: CASSLNLEGGPYYGYTF
d_call: -; clone_size: -; j_call: TRBJ2-6; v_call: TRBV30; cdr3_nt: TGTGCCTGGATGGGGGAGAGCTCTGGGGCCAACGTCCTGACTTTC; cdr3_aa: CAWMGESSGANVLTF
d_call: -; clone_size: few; j_call: TRBJ1-2; v_call: TRBV5-6; cdr3_nt: TGTGCCAGCAGCCCAAGGACAGTCAGCTATGGCTACACCTTC; cdr3_aa: CASSPRTVSYGYTF
d_call: -; clone_size: -; j_call: TRBJ1-1; v_call: TRBV9; cdr3_nt: TGTGCCAGCAGCGCCCCAATGCGTTCCCGCGCCGACACTGAAGCTTTCTTT; cdr3_aa: CASSAPMRSRADTEAFF
d_call: -; clone_size: few; j_call: TRBJ2-1; v_call: TRBV10-3; cdr3_nt: TGTGCCATCAGTGAGTCAGGGGGTTACAATGAGCAGTTCTTC; cdr3_aa: CAISESGGYNEQFF
d_call: -; clone_size: few; j_call: TRBJ2-7; v_call: TRBV7-9; cdr3_nt: TGTGCCAGCAGCTTAGGCCCACTCCTCTACGAGCAGTACTTC; cdr3_aa: CASSLGPLLYEQYF
d_call: -; clone_size: -; j_call: TRBJ1-1; v_call: TRBV29-1; cdr3_nt: TGCAGCGTTTCGGGGGTCCTGAACACTGAAGCTTTCTTT; cdr3_aa: CSVSGVLNTEAFF